This T cell receptor beta chain came from a study of CD8 T cells in ankylosing spondylitis. Study conclusions and caveats: Ankylosing spondylitis blood seemed to carry a telltale TCR beta motif made of under ten highly homologous variants.

The CDR3 covers 15 residues. CDR1 and CDR2 from the germline V gene are MNHNS and SASEGT. Library preparation for TCR beta used quantitative 5'-RACE with molecular barcodes. TCRdb independently ran MiXCR on the 5' RACE reads; one entry per CDR3 protein. The table has approximately 400,000 distinct CDR3 sequences, 15% to 20% seen once. Comment on this clonotype: Antigen specificity is unknown. One end of the junction does not line up with germline, which may come from a read error.

The clonotype was recovered from a male donor with ankylosing spondylitis. Specimen: blood, either unsorted or a sorted T cell fraction (not recorded which). The V gene is TRBV6-1, the J gene TRBJ1-5; D gene ambiguous. CDR3 coding DNA: TGTGCCAGCAGCCCAATGACGGTGTCAGATCAGACCCAGCATTTT. This codes for CASSPMTVSDQTQHF.